This is a list of T cell receptor beta chains from one sample in a study of T-cell reconstitution after alpha-beta-depleted transplantation in children. Each CDR3 protein is one row after TCRdb ran MiXCR on the PCR reads. This table has some 550,000 distinct CDR3 sequences, approximately 20% appearing once. The specimen comprised PBMCs from the stem cell graft donor, sampled from the stem cell graft. The receptor set was obtained from a human donor who donated a stem cell graft to a child with acute lymphoblastic leukemia. Both conserved end residues are trimmed from each CDR3. Only part of the rows carry a size: once, few, many, or a class if the clone is expanded.

>TRBV5-1|many|TRBJ2-7
ASSLGLAGGEQY
>TRBV6-5|.|TRBJ2-3
ASSWAREGRGDTQY
>TRBV7-9|few|TRBJ2-1
ASSLREVTNEQF
>TRBV27|.|TRBJ2-1
ASSFLSNEQF
>TRBV29-1|many|TRBJ1-5
SVGEGINQPQH
>TRBV20-1|.|TRBJ1-4
SARVHLGTNEKLF
>TRBV11-1|.|TRBJ2-7
ASSLFQGASYEQY
>TRBV20-1|few|TRBJ2-7
SARGTYEQY
>TRBV7-9|few|TRBJ2-3
ASSPVGTDTQY
>TRBV12-3/TRBV12-4|many|TRBJ1-1
ASSFFARGALLNTEAF
>TRBV7-8|few|TRBJ2-3
ASSLRQGPTNTQY
>TRBV7-8|few|TRBJ2-7
ASSSRSGVVVHYEQY
>TRBV9|many|TRBJ1-2
ASSVVGGSYGYT
>TRBV9|.|TRBJ2-7
ASSELAGSYEQY
>TRBV4-1|.|TRBJ1-2
ASSPLGSKGGYT
>TRBV27|few|TRBJ1-5
ASSLWWHQPQH
>TRBV2|.|TRBJ2-3
ASLGATGKDTQY
>TRBV20-1|.|TRBJ2-7
SARVDRTPREQY
>TRBV9|few|TRBJ1-3
ASSGDTIY
>TRBV4-1|.|TRBJ1-1
ASSHDYTGHRTEAF
>TRBV12-3/TRBV12-4|few|TRBJ1-2
ASSHSGEAYGYT
>TRBV11-2|few|TRBJ1-1
ASSLIYIGMNTEAF
>TRBV20-1|.|TRBJ1-5
SARPWDRNQPQH
>TRBV15|few|TRBJ2-1
ATSRDRRGLAAF
>TRBV5-1|.|TRBJ2-5
ASSSFPGLPQETQY
>TRBV20-1|.|TRBJ2-1
SARHPSSYNEQF
>TRBV27|.|TRBJ1-4
ASRSGTGFSKLF
>TRBV15|.|TRBJ2-7
ATSRDRGGEEQY
>TRBV12-3/TRBV12-4|.|TRBJ2-1
ASTLTGFNEQF
>TRBV20-1|.|TRBJ2-1
SASGIGPRGEQF
>TRBV29-1|.|TRBJ1-1
SVATGPNTEAF
>TRBV4-2|.|TRBJ2-3
ASGPDDNTQY
>TRBV20-1|few|TRBJ2-7
SALDLHGRQWYEQY
>TRBV10-3|few|TRBJ2-5
AISEWREVQETQY
>TRBV2|few|TRBJ1-5
ASSQDRTNQPQH
>TRBV4-1|.|TRBJ2-7
ASSQETSGKGTYEQY
>TRBV12-3/TRBV12-4|few|TRBJ2-3
ASSFRIGQGSDTQY
>TRBV20-1|.|TRBJ2-1
SAMGPSTHHNEQF
>TRBV27|few|TRBJ1-2
ASSSDRDRGFYGYT
>TRBV5-1|.|TRBJ2-5
ASSLLGQGGETQY
>TRBV5-1|once|TRBJ2-1
ASSSSAPWNRGRLNEQF
>TRBV10-3|few|TRBJ2-1
AIMQREGLGEQF
>TRBV7-9|few|TRBJ2-1
ASSPGPPLRNEQF
>TRBV20-1|few|TRBJ2-1
SARDPASGRALNEQF
>TRBV18|.|TRBJ2-3
ASSPRRGLVSDTQY
>TRBV5-1|many|TRBJ1-1
ASSWTSGGWKAF
>TRBV12-3/TRBV12-4|.|TRBJ2-2
ASTLRAGVTGELF
>TRBV4-1|few|TRBJ2-7
ASSQEGEQY
>TRBV7-9|.|TRBJ2-5
ASSYITDTQETQY
>TRBV20-1|few|TRBJ2-1
SARLIGEPYNEQF
>TRBV2|few|TRBJ1-5
ASMPAGGQPQH
>TRBV20-1|.|TRBJ2-7
SARDLGGFSYEQY
>TRBV5-1|.|TRBJ2-7
ASRRPQDIYEQY
>TRBV12-3/TRBV12-4|.|TRBJ2-7
ASSPAVRLVSYEQY